The 6 T cell receptor beta chains in this list originate from one sample, sequenced in a study of vaccination and CD4 T cells after COVID-19. The Oncomine TCR Beta short-read assay sequenced DNA from cultured CD4+ T cells. TCRdb processed the PCR reads anew with MiXCR; each CDR3 protein has one entry. The repertoire has roughly 20,000 distinct CDR3 sequences, roughly 70% of them found once; the top ten carry 6% to 8%. Their antigens are not known. As to treatment: roughly nine-day PBMC culture with coronavirus spike peptide pools or control peptides (ViraFEST assay). The source material was CD4+ T cells from blood, cultured in vitro. These TCRs come from a human donor who had recovered from COVID-19.

This clonotype appeared once. This sequence joins TRBV28 and TRBJ1-2; D is perhaps TRBD1 (6 bases). Germline V gene lookup returns CDR1 MDHEN and CDR2 SYDVKM. The length of the CDR3 is 13 residues. With 4 bases removed from V and 8 bases from J, the gap between germline ends came to 14 bases. The CDR3 spells CASSSVRGSGYTF. In nucleotides, the CDR3 is TGTGCCAGCAGTTCCGTTAGGGGGTCGGGCTACACCTTC.

The chain has TRBV6-1 and TRBJ2-7; 11 bases map to TRBD2. CDR1 and CDR2 (germline): MNHNS, SASEGT. Trimming removed 6 bases from V and 2 bases from J; junction bases left unmatched: 9. There are 16 residues in the CDR3. CDR3 bases: TGTGCCAGCAGCCCGCGACTAGCGGGACTCCCCTACGAGCAGTACTTC. Its translation is CASSPRLAGLPYEQYF.

V and J are TRBV12-3 or TRBV12-4 and TRBJ1-2; TRBD1 matches at 7 bases. Trimming removed 3 bases from V and 8 bases from J; junction bases left unmatched: 6. The CDR3 sequence is 13 residues long. The CDR3 sequence is CASSFRGRGGYTF. CDR3 coding DNA: TGTGCCAGCAGTTTTAGGGGGCGCGGCGGCTACACCTTC.

The V call is TRBV7-2, the J call TRBJ1-5; TRBD1 might be the D (5 bases). Germline CDR1 is SGHTA and CDR2 is FQGNSA. V was trimmed by 5 bases and J by 4 bases, leaving 15 bases between them. The CDR3 consists of 15 residues. The CDR3 DNA is TGTGCCAGCAGCCCAAGCCCCTCAGGGAATCAGCCCCAGCATTTT. It encodes CASSPSPSGNQPQHF.

The chain is built from TRBV19 and TRBJ1-6; 7 bases fit TRBD1. Germline assignment: CDR1 LNHDA and CDR2 SQIVND (reference sequence). CDR3 size: 16 residues. Unmatched junction bases numbered 13, after V lost 7 bases and J lost 7 bases. This chain's CDR3 is CASKRGTGTDNSPLHF. The CDR3 DNA reads as TGTGCCAGTAAGAGGGGAACCGGGACAGACAATTCACCCCTCCACTTT.

This chain joins TRBV30 and TRBJ2-2, with TRBD2 matching 7 bases. Germline-derived CDR1 and CDR2 are GTSNPN and SVGIG (reference sequence). The V segment lost 0 bases and the J segment 6 bases; nucleotides outside the gene matches: 10. The CDR3 runs to 16 residues. Here the CDR3 reads CAWSVRASGTPGELFF. CDR3 nucleotide sequence: TGTGCCTGGAGTGTAAGGGCTAGCGGAACCCCCGGGGAGCTGTTTTTT.